One and the same sample provided the 10 T cell receptor beta chains below, sequenced in a study of blood T cell repertoires in COVID-19. The protocol was immunoSEQ multiplex PCR, while the TCRdb copy is restricted to in-frame clones and leaves out a portion. The repertoire has roughly 50,000 clones, 90% of them found once; the top ten carry roughly 7.6%. The sequenced sample consisted of peripheral blood. The receptors were sampled from a woman aged 40 to 55 with active COVID-19.

The chain couples TRBV10-3 to TRBJ2-3, with 8 positions matching TRBD1. This CDR3 contains 14 residues. Trimming took 6 bases from V and 0 from J; bases not matched to a gene: 2. The germline V gene encodes CDR1 ENHRY and CDR2 SYGVKD. CDR3 coding DNA: TGTGCCATCAGCCAGGGGGCCAGCACAGATACGCAGTATTTT. Translated: CAISQGASTDTQYF.

The chain carries TRBV12-2 and TRBJ1-6; TRBD1, the D gene given by the table, was not confirmed from the DNA. TRBV12-2 is a pseudogene. The CDR3 sequence is 16 residues long. The CDR3 DNA sequence: TGTGCAAGTCGCCACGAGGGACAGGGTGCAGGTTCACCCCTCCACTTT. This encodes CASRHEGQGAGSPLHF.

The chain combines TRBV9 with TRBJ1-4; D ambiguous. With 4 bases removed from V and 4 bases from J, the gap between germline ends came to 14 bases. From germline, CDR1 is SGDLS and CDR2 YYNGEE. This CDR3 contains 15 residues. The CDR3 protein is CASSPVGRVNEKLFF. The CDR3 coding sequence is TGTGCCAGCAGCCCTGTGGGGAGGGTTAATGAAAAACTGTTTTTT.

This clone was found a few times. V is TRBV4-3 and J is TRBJ2-1, with 8 positions matching TRBD2. The germline V gene has CDR1 LGHNA and CDR2 YSLEER. The CDR3 is made up of 15 amino acids. V lost 0 bases and J lost 4; bases outside the gene matches: 2. CDR3 sequence: CASSQDRGGYNEQFF. The CDR3 nucleotides read TGCGCCAGCAGCCAAGATCGGGGGGGTTACAATGAGCAGTTCTTC.

This rearrangement joins TRBV5-4 to TRBJ2-2, with 8 bases fitting TRBD1. The V gene end was trimmed by 5 bases and the J gene end by 2 bases; junction bases not matched to a gene: 11. Germline V lookup: CDR1 SGHNT, CDR2 YYREEE (reference sequence). This CDR3 comprises 17 residues. The CDR3 loop is CASSPDPDRGNTGELFF. The DNA for the CDR3 is TGTGCCAGCAGTCCCGACCCCGACAGGGGCAACACCGGGGAGCTGTTTTTT. The variable domain in full, completed from reference TRBV5-4 and TRBJ2-2, reads ETGVTQSPTHLIKTRGQQVTLRCSSQSGHNTVSWYQQALGQGPQFIFQYYREEENGRGNFPPRFSGLQFPNYSSELNVNALELDDSALYLCASSPDPDRGNTGELFFGEGSRLTVL.

The chain recombines TRBV7-2 with TRBJ2-1; 13 bases match TRBD2. The CDR3 consists of 16 residues. The V gene's germline CDR1 is SGHTA and CDR2 FQGNSA. The J segment lost 13 bases and the V segment lost 0 bases, leaving 9 bases of the junction unmatched. The CDR3 region has the DNA TGTGCCAGCAGCTTAGCGCCGACTAGCGGGGGGAAGGCTCAGTTCTTC. Translation: CASSLAPTSGGKAQFF. Drawing the rest from reference TRBV7-2 and TRBJ2-1, the complete variable domain is GAGVSQSPSNKVTEKGKDVELRCDPISGHTALYWYRQSLGQGLEFLIYFQGNSAPDKSGLPSDRFSAERTGGSVSTLTIQRTQQEDSAVYLCASSLAPTSGGKAQFFGPGTRLTVL.

The rearrangement joins TRBV11-2 to TRBJ1-1, with D possibly TRBD1 on 5 matching bases. There are 16 residues in the CDR3. Trimming removed 6 bases at V and 0 bases at J, with 17 bases between. Looked up from germline, CDR1 is SGHAT and CDR2 is FQNNGV. The CDR3: CASSLELGVMNTEAFF. CDR3 DNA sequence: TGTGCCAGCAGTCTAGAGTTAGGGGTGATGAACACTGAAGCTTTCTTT.

V and J are TRBV2 and TRBJ2-7; 7 bases fit TRBD1. Per germline, CDR1 SNHLY and CDR2 FYNNEI. The CDR3 has 14 amino acids. J lost 5 bases, V lost 5 bases, and 9 bases had no gene match. CDR3 sequence reads: CASSLRTGINEQYF. The CDR3 DNA reads as TGTGCCAGCAGTCTGAGGACAGGTATCAACGAGCAGTACTTC.

V and J are TRBV13 and TRBJ1-2, with D perhaps matching TRBD1 (5 bases). CDR1 PRHDT and CDR2 FYEKMQ come from the germline V gene (reference sequence). This CDR3 comprises 13 residues. V was shortened by 5 bases and J by 0 bases, with 7 bases between the two germline ends. The CDR3 sequence is CASSQGTNYGYTF. The CDR3 DNA follows: TGTGCCAGCAGCCAGGGAACTAACTATGGCTACACCTTC.

This chain's CDR3 is CASSSRRGDTQYF. In DNA, the CDR3 is TGTGCCAGCAGCTCTAGAAGGGGGGATACGCAGTATTTT. The rearrangement links TRBV5-8 to TRBJ2-3; tentatively, D is TRBD1 (6 bases). With 3 bases removed from V and 6 bases from J, the gap between germline ends came to 11 bases. Germline CDR1 is SGHTS and CDR2 is YDEGEE. The CDR3 is made up of 13 amino acids. Based on the CDR3 plus reference TRBV5-8 and TRBJ2-3, the full variable domain is EAGVTQSPTHLIKTRGQQATLRCSPISGHTSVYWYQQALGLGLQFLLWYDEGEERNRGNFPPRFSGRQFPNYSSELNVNALELEDSALYLCASSSRRGDTQYFGPGTRLTVL.